This paragraph covers one TCR beta chain sequence. The data were taken from a study of technical replicates of blood from several donors. Looked up from germline, CDR1 is GTSNPN and CDR2 is SVGIG (reference sequence). CDR3 size: 15 residues. Trimming removed 0 bases from V and 2 bases from J; junction bases left unmatched: 5. Data came from immunoSEQ multiplex PCR; TCRdb stores just in-frame clones and leaves some out. The sample carries tens of thousands of clones, 80% to 95% recorded once. The receptor was isolated from a human donor in good health. Some clones in this sample may be carry-over from other donors' samples. The J gene is TRBJ2-7, the V gene TRBV30, with 9 bases fitting TRBD2. The sample was T cells isolated from PBMCs. CDR3 sequence: CAWSVVLAGTYEQYF. The CDR3 DNA reads as TGTGCCTGGAGTGTAGTCCTAGCGGGGACCTACGAGCAGTACTTC.